This T cell receptor beta chain was identified during a study of CXCR3-negative and CXCR3-positive naive CD8 T cells (dated by TCRdb to the late 2010s). Background for the entire study: In total, about 150 million TRB reads were obtained, corresponding to roughly 1.5 +/- 0.3 million reads per library. The TRBV-TRBJ cluster analysis covered naive subsets from several donors and memory cells from 3 donors. Diversity and physicochemical repertoire analyses covered approximately 10 donors pooled from two independent experiments.

Each CD8+ T cell subset was flow-sorted in triplicate, and around 320,000 cells per subset were placed directly into RLT lysis buffer. To exclude memory contaminants, naive CD8+ T cells were stringently defined as CD45RO-CCR7+CD27+CD95-. Using standard density gradient centrifugation, peripheral blood mononuclear cells were isolated from buffy coats. A FACSAria III was used to flow-sort naive CD8+ T cells into CXCR3-negative and CXCR3-positive populations. Total RNA was extracted from sorted cells using an RNeasy Mini Kit. Details on this clonotype: This clone's antigen is unknown.

The CDR3 holds 16 amino acids from the cysteine to the phenylalanine. Only the protein is on record. Reading the germline V gene gives CDR1 MNHEY and CDR2 SVGAGI. Instrument on record: NextSeq 550. The Human TCR Profiling Kit (MiLaboratory) was used to make UMI-labeled 5' RACE TRB cDNA libraries. The full amount of extracted RNA was used for cDNA synthesis, and the full amount of resulting cDNA was used for PCR amplification. Libraries were prepared in parallel with an identical number of PCR cycles. Per the authors' processing: With a minimum of two reads required per UMI, MIGEC and MiXCR pulled out about 50,000 +/- 10,000 unique UMI-labeled TRB cDNA molecules from each library. On average, each library contained about 40,000 +/- 10,000 functional in-frame TRB CDR3 nucleotide clonotypes without stop codons. After each sample was downsampled to 5000 UMI-labeled TRB molecules, VDJtools was used to calculate diversity metrics such as normalized Shannon-Wiener and Chao1. VDJtools was used to calculate clonotype-size-weighted physicochemical properties of the central five CDR3 residues, namely interaction energy, strength, volume and Kidera factor 4. Each CDR3 protein sequence appears as one entry after TCRdb reprocessed the reads, and no DNA is included. TCRdb, not the original authors, processed these V and J calls. The sample table includes some 110,000 distinct CDR3 sequences. The ten largest account for 0.3% to 0.4% of the sample.

The investigation overall reported the following: Compared with CXCR3-negative naive cells, CXCR3-positive naive cells had TRB CDR3s with higher hydrophobicity (lower Kidera factor 4), lower energy, and higher strength and volume indices. Comparably high repertoire diversity was found in both naive subsets, whereas much lower repertoire diversity was found in memory CD8+ T cells. Freshly isolated PBMCs were used for most assays because CXCR3 expression partially decreased after cryopreservation. Because surface CD5, which is linked to self-reactivity in mice, was comparable between the naive subsets, TCR interaction strength was also inferred from the physicochemical properties of TRB CDR3s. Within the same donor, TRBV-TRBJ usage looked similar between naive CXCR3-negative and CXCR3-positive cells, but memory cells had distinct patterns.

This clonotype originated in a human donor in good health. Some clones in this sample may be carry-over from other donors' samples. The sequenced material came from naive CXCR3+ CD8+ T cells from blood. The cell subset or site label on this specimen signifies: CD45RO-CCR7+CD27+CD95- naive CD8+ T cells expressing CXCR3 (TNR3+). The chain was built from TRBV6-5 and TRBJ2-1; checking the TCRdb D call of TRBD1 is not possible without DNA. CDR3 sequence: CASSFWTGLSDNEQFF.